Given below is one T cell receptor (beta chain) in context. A process of 5'RACE template switching, which added a universal primer site and UMIs, was used to make TCR cDNA. MiXCR, run by TCRdb on the 5' RACE reads, gives a single entry per CDR3 protein. In the table there are about 45,000 distinct CDR3 sequences, 6.8% of which are singletons. Germline loops: CDR1 LGHDT, CDR2 YNNKEL (reference sequence). The CDR3 is 16 residues long. The V and J ends lost 0 bases and 3 bases respectively, with 13 bases between them. This record comes from a study of T cells after yellow fever vaccination. Study as a whole: SMART-Seq v4 Ultra Low Input handled preparation of low-cell-number fractions.

Study findings and constraints: Only a minor proportion of clonotypes was detected across both CD4 and CD8 compartments. Reappearing after the booster were most of the clones from primary vaccination (about 95% CD4, 88% CD8).

Source: CD8+ T cells not binding an NS4B(214-222) dextramer, sorted from PBMCs, taken 45 days after the yellow fever booster vaccination. The receptor comes from a man aged 25-40 years who received the YFV17D yellow fever vaccine. The chain recombines TRBV3-1 with TRBJ2-3; tentative D call: TRBD2 (6 bases). CDR3 amino acids: CASSQDGAGITDTQYF. CDR3 bases: TGTGCCAGCAGCCAAGACGGGGCGGGGATAACAGATACGCAGTATTTT.